The clone carrying this T cell receptor beta chain was seen a handful of times. The antigen is unknown. This sample stems from a study of blood T cells in healthy people across ages. Deletions cut 10 bases from V and 7 bases from J, with 16 bases between. Germline V gene lookup returns CDR1 MNHEY and CDR2 SVGEGT. The CDR3 totals 12 residues. A second roughly 6 to 12 cycle PCR used barcoded and J-beta primers. TCRdb itself ran the 5' RACE reads through MiXCR, one entry per CDR3 protein. Of roughly 800,000 distinct CDR3 sequences in the sample, approximately 24% were seen once. Notes on the study in general: The authors considered diversity estimates from one million T cells to be underestimates. The donors' CMV status was not determined, possibly confounding changes in expanded clonotypes. Naive T cell percentage strongly correlated with TCR beta diversity.

This sample was also put to use in a study of T cells of mothers and their children.

Source material: blood. This chain connects TRBV6-2 or TRBV6-3 to TRBJ1-2; D is ambiguous. The origin of this receptor is a boy younger than 18 in good health. The CDR3 sequence is CATQDFPFGYTF. For the CDR3, the DNA is TGTGCCACCCAGGACTTCCCATTTGGCTACACCTTC.